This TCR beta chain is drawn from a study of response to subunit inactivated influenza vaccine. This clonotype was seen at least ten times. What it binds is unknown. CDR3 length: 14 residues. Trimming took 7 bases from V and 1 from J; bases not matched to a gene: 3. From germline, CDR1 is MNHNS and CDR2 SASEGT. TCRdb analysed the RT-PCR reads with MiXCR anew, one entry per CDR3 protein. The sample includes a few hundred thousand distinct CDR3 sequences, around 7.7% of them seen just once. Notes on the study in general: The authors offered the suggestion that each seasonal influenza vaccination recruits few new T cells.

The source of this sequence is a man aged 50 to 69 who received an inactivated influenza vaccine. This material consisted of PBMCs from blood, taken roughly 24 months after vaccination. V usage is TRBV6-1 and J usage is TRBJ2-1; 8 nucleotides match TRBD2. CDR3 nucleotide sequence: TGTGCCAGCACCCTAGCGGGTTCCTACAATGAGCAGTTCTTC. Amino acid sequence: CASTLAGSYNEQFF.